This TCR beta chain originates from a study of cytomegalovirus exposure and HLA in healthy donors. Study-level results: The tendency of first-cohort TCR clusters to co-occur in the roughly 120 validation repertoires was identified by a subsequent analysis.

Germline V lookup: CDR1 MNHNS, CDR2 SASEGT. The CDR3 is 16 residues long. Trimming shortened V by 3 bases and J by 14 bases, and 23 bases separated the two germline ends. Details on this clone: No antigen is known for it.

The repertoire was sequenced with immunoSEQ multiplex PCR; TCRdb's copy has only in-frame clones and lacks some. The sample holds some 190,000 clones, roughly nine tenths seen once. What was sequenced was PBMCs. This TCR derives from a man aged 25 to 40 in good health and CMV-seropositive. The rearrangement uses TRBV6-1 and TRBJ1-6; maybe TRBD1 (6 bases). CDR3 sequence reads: CASSDLVGQPGRTLHF. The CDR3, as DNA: TGTGCCAGCAGTGATTTAGTAGGACAGCCCGGGAGGACCCTCCACTTT.